Following are 17 T cell receptor beta chains from one sample sequenced in a study of blood T cell repertoires in COVID-19. Sequenced by immunoSEQ multiplex PCR; TCRdb stores in-frame clones only, minus some. In the table there are about 380,000 clones, more than 85% of which are singletons. The source material was PBMCs or T cells enriched from blood (not recorded which). All receptors come from a woman aged 25 to 39 who had recovered from COVID-19.

This chain uses TRBV4-2 with TRBJ1-2, with unresolved D. The CDR3 covers 13 residues. The germline CDR1 and CDR2 sequences are LGHNA and YNFKEQ. Trimming shortened V by 0 bases and J by 0 bases, and 2 bases separated the two germline ends. CDR3 sequence reads: CASSQDANYGYTF. The CDR3 DNA reads as TGTGCCAGCAGCCAAGACGCTAACTATGGCTACACCTTC.

V usage is TRBV6-5 and J usage is TRBJ2-7; D gene ambiguous. The CDR3 contains 14 residues. CDR1 is MNHEY and CDR2 is SVGAGI in the germline V gene. Between the trimmed V and J ends, which lost 0 bases and 0 bases, there was a span of 6 bases. The CDR3 DNA follows: TGTGCCAGCAGTTACTCCCCGAGCTCCTACGAGCAGTACTTC. This translates into CASSYSPSSYEQYF.

This clone came up a few times. The chain couples TRBV19 to TRBJ1-6; D gene uncertain. Germline V gene data show CDR1 as LNHDA and CDR2 as SQIVND (reference sequence). This CDR3 contains 12 residues. The germline V and J ends were trimmed by 3 bases and 11 bases, with 8 bases remaining between them. CDR3 in amino acids: CASSIGRAPLHF. The CDR3 coding sequence is TGTGCCAGTAGTATTGGCCGGGCACCCCTCCACTTT.

J is TRBJ2-7 and V is TRBV6-5; no clear D. There are 12 residues in the CDR3. Trimming left V 5 bases short and J 2 bases short, with 7 bases between. CDR1 is MNHEY, CDR2 SVGAGI, per germline. CDR3: CASSTRTYEQYF. For the CDR3, the DNA is TGTGCCAGCAGTACTCGAACCTACGAGCAGTACTTC.

The rearrangement uses TRBV27 and TRBJ1-1; tentative D call: TRBD1 (6 bases). CDR1 MNHEY and CDR2 SMNVEV come from the germline V gene (reference sequence). The CDR3 length is 16 residues. V was cut by 5 bases and J by 8 bases, with 24 bases left in between. CDR3 region: CASSISLTGPLVEAFF. The CDR3 DNA is TGTGCCAGCAGTATCTCTTTGACAGGTCCTCTTGTCGAAGCTTTCTTT.

The chain couples TRBV19 to TRBJ2-3; TRBD2 matches at 11 bases. Per the germline V gene, CDR1 is LNHDA and CDR2 is SQIVND (reference sequence). The trim removed 5 bases at V and 4 bases at J, leaving 11 bases unmatched. The CDR3 sequence is 17 residues long. CDR3 amino acids: CASSPHAGTSGPDTQYF. CDR3 in DNA: TGTGCCAGTAGTCCACACGCCGGGACTAGCGGACCAGATACGCAGTATTTT.

This rearrangement joins TRBV6-1 to TRBJ2-3, with 12 bases identical to TRBD2. The V gene's germline CDR1 is MNHNS and CDR2 SASEGT. CDR3 length: 19 amino acids. With 1 base clipped from V and 1 base from J, the junction kept 9 bases outside the gene matches. The DNA of the CDR3 is TGTGCCAGCAGTGAAGTCAGGGCTAGCGGGAGGGAACGCACAGATACGCAGTATTTT. Translated: CASSEVRASGRERTDTQYF.

The chain links TRBV7-3 to TRBJ2-1; 9 bases are shared with TRBD2. The CDR3 runs 17 residues. Germline assignment: CDR1 SGHTA and CDR2 FQGTGA. J was trimmed by 0 bases and V by 5 bases; bases with no gene match: 8. DNA for the CDR3: TGTGCCAGCAGCCCCCACCCGGGACTAGCCTCCTACAATGAGCAGTTCTTC. It translates to CASSPHPGLASYNEQFF.

The CDR3 spells CASSYTGGSGANVLTF. CDR3 bases: TGCGCCAGCAGCTACACAGGGGGCAGTGGGGCCAACGTCCTGACTTTC. V is TRBV5-1 and J is TRBJ2-6; 9 bases line up with TRBD1. The trim removed 3 bases at V and 3 bases at J, leaving 4 bases unmatched. This CDR3 comprises 16 residues. Germline CDR1 SGHRS, CDR2 YFSETQ.

This clone was observed a single time. The CDR3 loop reads CASSTRTGGTEAFF. CDR3 in DNA: TGTGCCAGCAGCACACGGACGGGAGGAACTGAAGCTTTCTTT. The J gene is TRBJ1-1, the V gene TRBV16; unclear D gene. Germline loops: CDR1 KGHSY, CDR2 FQNENV. This CDR3 has 14 residues. V was cut by 5 bases and J by 5 bases, with 15 bases left in between.

This chain uses TRBV19 with TRBJ2-2; TRBD2 agrees at 14 bases. The CDR3 is 16 residues long. The germline V gene has CDR1 LNHDA and CDR2 SQIVND (reference sequence). V was clipped by 9 bases and J by 2 bases; unmatched bases: 5. The CDR3 reads CASRLAGGRNTGELFF. CDR3 in DNA: TGTGCCAGCCGACTAGCGGGAGGGAGAAACACCGGGGAGCTGTTTTTT.

This clone was seen more than once but under ten times. The chain carries TRBV5-1 and TRBJ1-4; a possible D gene is TRBD1 (6 bases). V was pared by 4 bases and J by 7 bases, with 14 bases between. There are 14 residues in the CDR3. Germline V CDR1 and CDR2: SGHRS, YFSETQ. Here the CDR3 DNA reads TGCGCCAGCAGCCCCGACAGGCCTTCTGAAAAACTGTTTTTT. This gives the protein CASSPDRPSEKLFF.

The chain uses TRBV5-1 and TRBJ2-7, with 9 bases aligning to TRBD1. Germline CDR1 reads SGHRS; CDR2 reads YFSETQ. The length of the CDR3 is 14 residues. J lost 6 bases, V lost 3 bases, and 7 bases had no gene match. The CDR3 spells CASSSGTGKSEQYF. In DNA form, the CDR3 reads TGCGCCAGCAGCTCCGGGACAGGGAAAAGCGAGCAGTACTTC.

CDR3 amino acids: CASSQVGRHYGYTF. Written as DNA, the CDR3 is TGTGCCAGCAGCCAAGTTGGCAGGCACTATGGCTACACCTTC. V and J are TRBV3-1 (or the pseudogene TRBV3-2) and TRBJ1-2, with D hard to call. In germline, CDR1 is LGHDT, CDR2 YNNKEL (reference sequence). V was pared by 1 base and J by 3 bases, with 9 bases between. CDR3 length equals 14 residues.

CDR3: CASTSGGTEAFF. CDR3 coding DNA: TGCGCCAGCACCTCCGGGGGAACTGAAGCTTTCTTT. This rearrangement joins TRBV5-1 to TRBJ1-1, with a weak D call TRBD1 (5 bases). The CDR3 consists of 12 residues. Trimming cost V 6 bases and J 5 bases, with 11 bases left between them. Germline V CDR1 and CDR2: SGHRS, YFSETQ. The complete variable domain, with remaining parts taken from reference TRBV5-1 and TRBJ1-1, reads KAGVTQTPRYLIKTRGQQVTLSCSPISGHRSVSWYQQTPGQGLQFLFEYFSETQRNKGNFPGRFSGRQFSNSRSEMNVSTLELGDSALYLCASTSGGTEAFFGQGTRLTVV.

The genes are TRBV15 and TRBJ1-4; 7 bases map to TRBD1. Germline lookup yields CDR1 LNHNV and CDR2 YYDKDF (reference sequence). CDR3 size: 16 residues. The V gene end was trimmed by 2 bases and the J gene end by 7 bases; junction bases not matched to a gene: 10. The CDR3 DNA sequence: TGTGCCACCAGCAGATCCTCGACAGGGTCCGGTGAAAAACTGTTTTTT. It codes for CATSRSSTGSGEKLFF.

Concerning this clone itself: The sample holds other DNA sequences that translate to the same CDR3. The chain combines TRBV27 with TRBJ2-3; 8 bases agree with TRBD2. Looked up from germline, CDR1 is MNHEY and CDR2 is SMNVEV (reference sequence). This CDR3 has 14 residues. J lost 5 bases, V lost 2 bases, and 3 bases had no gene match. The CDR3 is CASSLAGGIDTQYF. In nucleotides, the CDR3 is TGTGCCAGCAGTTTAGCGGGGGGCATAGATACGCAGTATTTT.